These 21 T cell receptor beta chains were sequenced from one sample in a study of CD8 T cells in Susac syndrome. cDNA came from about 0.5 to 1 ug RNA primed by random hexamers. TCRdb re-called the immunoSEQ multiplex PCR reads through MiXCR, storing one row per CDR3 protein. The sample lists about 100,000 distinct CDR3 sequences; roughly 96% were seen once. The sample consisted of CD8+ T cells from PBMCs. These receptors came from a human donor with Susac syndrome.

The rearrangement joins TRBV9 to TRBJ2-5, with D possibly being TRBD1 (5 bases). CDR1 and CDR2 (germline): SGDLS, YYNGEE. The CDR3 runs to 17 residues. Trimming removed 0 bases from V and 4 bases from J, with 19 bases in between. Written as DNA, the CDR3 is TGTGCCAGCAGCGTAGGGGTAGGGTTGAGACAGCCAGAGACCCAGTACTTC. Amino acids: CASSVGVGLRQPETQYF.

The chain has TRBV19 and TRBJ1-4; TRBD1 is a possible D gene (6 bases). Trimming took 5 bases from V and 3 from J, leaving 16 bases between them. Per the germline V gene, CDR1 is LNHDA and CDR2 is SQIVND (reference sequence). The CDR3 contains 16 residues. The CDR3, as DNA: TGTGCCAGTAGTCCAGGACAGTTTATGGCTAATGAAAAACTGTTTTTT. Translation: CASSPGQFMANEKLFF.

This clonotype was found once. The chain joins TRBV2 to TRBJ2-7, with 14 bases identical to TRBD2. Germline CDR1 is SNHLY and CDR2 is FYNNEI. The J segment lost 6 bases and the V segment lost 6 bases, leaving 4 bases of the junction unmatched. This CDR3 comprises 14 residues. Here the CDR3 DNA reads TGTGCCAGCAGGGGCGGGACTAGCGGGGGCGAGCAGTACTTC. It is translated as CASRGGTSGGEQYF.

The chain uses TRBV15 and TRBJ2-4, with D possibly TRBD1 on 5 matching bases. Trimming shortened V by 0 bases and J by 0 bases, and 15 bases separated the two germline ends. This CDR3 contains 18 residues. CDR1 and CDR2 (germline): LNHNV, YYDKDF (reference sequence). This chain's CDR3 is CATSRDLARALAKNIQYF. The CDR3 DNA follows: TGTGCCACCAGCAGAGATCTGGCCAGGGCACTAGCCAAAAACATTCAGTACTTC. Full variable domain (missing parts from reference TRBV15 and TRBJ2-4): DAMVIQNPRYQVTQFGKPVTLSCSQTLNHNVMYWYQQKSSQAPKLLFHYYDKDFNNEADTPDNFQSRRPNTSFCFLDIRSPGLGDTAMYLCATSRDLARALAKNIQYFGAGTRLSVL.

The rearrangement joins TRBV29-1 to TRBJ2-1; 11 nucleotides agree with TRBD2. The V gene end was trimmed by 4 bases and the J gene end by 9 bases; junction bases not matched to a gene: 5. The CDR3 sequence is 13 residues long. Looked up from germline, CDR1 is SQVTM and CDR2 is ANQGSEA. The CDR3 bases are TGCAGCGTTGTTAGCGGGGGGGCAATTGAGCAGTTCTTC. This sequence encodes CSVVSGGAIEQFF.

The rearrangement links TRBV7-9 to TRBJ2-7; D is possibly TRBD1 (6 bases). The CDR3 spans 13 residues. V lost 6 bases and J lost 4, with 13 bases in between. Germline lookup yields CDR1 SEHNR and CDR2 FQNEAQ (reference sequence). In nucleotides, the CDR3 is TGTGCCAGCAGAGATGGACAGTTTTACGAGCAGTACTTC. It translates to CASRDGQFYEQYF.

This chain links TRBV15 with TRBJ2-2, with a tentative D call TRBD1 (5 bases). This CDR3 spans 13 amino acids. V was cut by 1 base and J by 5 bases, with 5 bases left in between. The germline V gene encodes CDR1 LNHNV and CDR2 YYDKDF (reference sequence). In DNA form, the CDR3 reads TGTGCCACCAGCAGAGGACAGACCGGGGAGCTGTTTTTT. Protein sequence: CATSRGQTGELFF.

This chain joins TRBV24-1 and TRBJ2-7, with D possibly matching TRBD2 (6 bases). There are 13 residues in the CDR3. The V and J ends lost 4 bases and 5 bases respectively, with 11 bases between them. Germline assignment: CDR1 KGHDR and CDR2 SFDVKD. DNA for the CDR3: TGTGCCACCAGTGACGGGGGATTGGACGAGCAGTACTTC. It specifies CATSDGGLDEQYF.

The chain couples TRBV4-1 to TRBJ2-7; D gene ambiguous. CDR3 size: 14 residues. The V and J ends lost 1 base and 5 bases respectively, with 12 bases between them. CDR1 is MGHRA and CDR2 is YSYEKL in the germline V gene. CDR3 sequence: CASSQGEGRDEQYF. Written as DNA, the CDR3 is TGCGCCAGCAGCCAAGGGGAAGGGCGCGACGAGCAGTACTTC.

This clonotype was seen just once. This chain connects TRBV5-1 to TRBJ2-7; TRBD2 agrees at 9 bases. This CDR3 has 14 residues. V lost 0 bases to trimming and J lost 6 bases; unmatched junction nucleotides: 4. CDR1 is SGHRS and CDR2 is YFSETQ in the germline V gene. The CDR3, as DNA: TGCGCCAGCAGCTTGGCTGGCGGGAGGGCCGAGCAGTACTTC. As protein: CASSLAGGRAEQYF.

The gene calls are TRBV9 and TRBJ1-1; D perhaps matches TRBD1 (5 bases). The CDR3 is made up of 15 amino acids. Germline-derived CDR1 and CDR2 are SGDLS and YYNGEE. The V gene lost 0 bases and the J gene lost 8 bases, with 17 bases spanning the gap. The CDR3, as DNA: TGTGCCAGCAGCGTAGGCCAGGGTCTAGTGCCGGAAGCTTTCTTT. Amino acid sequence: CASSVGQGLVPEAFF.

CDR3 region: CASSLTTLSRGGELFF. CDR3 sequence (DNA): TGTGCCAGCAGCTTAACGACCTTATCAAGGGGCGGGGAGCTGTTTTTT. J is TRBJ2-2 and V is TRBV7-3; perhaps TRBD1 as D (5 bases). Trimming removed 0 bases from V and 7 bases from J, with 15 bases in between. Germline-derived CDR1 and CDR2 are SGHTA and FQGTGA. The CDR3 covers 16 residues. The full variable domain, rest sourced from reference TRBV7-3 and TRBJ2-2, is GAGVSQTPSNKVTEKGKYVELRCDPISGHTALYWYRQSLGQGPEFLIYFQGTGAADDSGLPNDRFFAVRPEGSVSTLKIQRTERGDSAVYLCASSLTTLSRGGELFFGEGSRLTVL.

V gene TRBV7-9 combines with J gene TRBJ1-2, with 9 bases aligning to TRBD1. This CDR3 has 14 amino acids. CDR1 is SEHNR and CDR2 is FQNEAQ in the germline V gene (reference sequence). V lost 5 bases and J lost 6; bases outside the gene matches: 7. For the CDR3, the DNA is TGTGCCAGCAGCGCGGACAGGGGAGATGATGGCTACACCTTC. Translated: CASSADRGDDGYTF.

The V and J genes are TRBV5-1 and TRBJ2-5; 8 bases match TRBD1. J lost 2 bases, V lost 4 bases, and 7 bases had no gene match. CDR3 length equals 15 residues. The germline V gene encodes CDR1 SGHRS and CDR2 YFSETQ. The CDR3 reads CASSDGTGVQETQYF. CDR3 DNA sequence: TGCGCCAGCAGCGACGGGACAGGCGTGCAAGAGACCCAGTACTTC.

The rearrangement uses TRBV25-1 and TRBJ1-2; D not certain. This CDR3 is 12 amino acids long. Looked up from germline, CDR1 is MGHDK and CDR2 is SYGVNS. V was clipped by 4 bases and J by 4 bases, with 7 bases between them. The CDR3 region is CASSASSYGYTF. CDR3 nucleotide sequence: TGTGCCAGCAGTGCCTCAAGCTATGGCTACACCTTC.

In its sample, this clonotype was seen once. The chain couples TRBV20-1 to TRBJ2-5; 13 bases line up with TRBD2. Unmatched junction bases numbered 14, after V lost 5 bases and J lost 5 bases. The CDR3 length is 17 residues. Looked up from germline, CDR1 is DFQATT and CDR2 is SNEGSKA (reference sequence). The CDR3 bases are TGCAGTGCTTACAAGCCTCGGACTAGCGGGAGTGGGGAGACCCAGTACTTC. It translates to CSAYKPRTSGSGETQYF.

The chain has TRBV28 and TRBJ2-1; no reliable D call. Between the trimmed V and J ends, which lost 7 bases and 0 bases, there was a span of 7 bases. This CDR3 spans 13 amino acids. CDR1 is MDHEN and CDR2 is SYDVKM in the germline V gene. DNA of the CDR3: TGTGCCAGCAAGCAGAGCTCCTACAATGAGCAGTTCTTC. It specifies CASKQSSYNEQFF. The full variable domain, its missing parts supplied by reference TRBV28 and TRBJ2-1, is DVKVTQSSRYLVKRTGEKVFLECVQDMDHENMFWYRQDPGLGLRLIYFSYDVKMKEKGDIPEGYSVSREKKERFSLILESASTNQTSMYLCASKQSSYNEQFFGPGTRLTVL.

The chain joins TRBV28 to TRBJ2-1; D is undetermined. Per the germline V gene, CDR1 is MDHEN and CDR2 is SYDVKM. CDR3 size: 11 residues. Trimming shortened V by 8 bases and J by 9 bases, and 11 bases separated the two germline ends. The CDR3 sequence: CASLFGPEQFF. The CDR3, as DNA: TGTGCCAGCCTATTTGGACCTGAGCAGTTCTTC.

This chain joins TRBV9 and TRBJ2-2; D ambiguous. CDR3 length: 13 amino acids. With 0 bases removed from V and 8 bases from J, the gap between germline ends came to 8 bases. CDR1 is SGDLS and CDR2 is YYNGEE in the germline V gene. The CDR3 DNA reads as TGTGCCAGCAGCGTAGAAGTGTCTGGGGAGCTGTTTTTT. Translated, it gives CASSVEVSGELFF.

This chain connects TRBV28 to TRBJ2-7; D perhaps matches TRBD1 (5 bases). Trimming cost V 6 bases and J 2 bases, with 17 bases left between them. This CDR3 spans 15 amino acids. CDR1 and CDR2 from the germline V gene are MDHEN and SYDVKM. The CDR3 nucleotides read TGTGCCAGCAGAACCCCCGGACATACTACCTACGAGCAGTACTTC. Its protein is CASRTPGHTTYEQYF.

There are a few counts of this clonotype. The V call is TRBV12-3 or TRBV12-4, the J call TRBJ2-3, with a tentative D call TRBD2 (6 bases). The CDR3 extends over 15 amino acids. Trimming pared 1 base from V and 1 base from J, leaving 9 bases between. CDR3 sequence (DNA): TGTGCCAGCAGTTTAGTTCCGGGGGGCACAGATACGCAGTATTTT. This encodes CASSLVPGGTDTQYF.